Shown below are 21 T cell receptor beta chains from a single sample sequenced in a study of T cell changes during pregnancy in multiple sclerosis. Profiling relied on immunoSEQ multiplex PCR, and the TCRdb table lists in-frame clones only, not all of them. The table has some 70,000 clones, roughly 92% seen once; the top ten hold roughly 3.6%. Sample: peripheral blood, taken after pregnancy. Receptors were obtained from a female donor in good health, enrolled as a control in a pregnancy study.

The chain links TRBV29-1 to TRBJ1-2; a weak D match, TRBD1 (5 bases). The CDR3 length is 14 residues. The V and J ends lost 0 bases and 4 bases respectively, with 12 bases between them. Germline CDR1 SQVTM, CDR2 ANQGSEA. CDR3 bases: TGCAGCGTTGAAGAGGAGGGGTATGGCTATGGCTACACCTTC. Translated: CSVEEEGYGYGYTF.

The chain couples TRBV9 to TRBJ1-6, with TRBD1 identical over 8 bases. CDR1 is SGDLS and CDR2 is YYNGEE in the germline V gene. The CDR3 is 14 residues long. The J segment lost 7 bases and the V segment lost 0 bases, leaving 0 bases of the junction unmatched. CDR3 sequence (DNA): TGTGCCAGCAGCGTAGGGGACAGGAATTCACCCCTCCACTTT. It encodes CASSVGDRNSPLHF.

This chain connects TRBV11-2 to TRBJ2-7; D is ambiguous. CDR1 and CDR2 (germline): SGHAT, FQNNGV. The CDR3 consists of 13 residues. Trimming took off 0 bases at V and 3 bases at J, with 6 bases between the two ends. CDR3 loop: CASSLESNYEQYF. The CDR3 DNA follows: TGTGCCAGCAGCTTAGAGAGCAACTACGAGCAGTACTTC.

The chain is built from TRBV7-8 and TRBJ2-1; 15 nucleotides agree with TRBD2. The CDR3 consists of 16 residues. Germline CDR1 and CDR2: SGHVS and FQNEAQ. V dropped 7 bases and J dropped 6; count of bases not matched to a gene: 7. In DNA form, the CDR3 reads TGTGCCAGCAACTCGGGACTAGCGGGGGGTGCCAATGAGCAGTTCTTC. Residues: CASNSGLAGGANEQFF.

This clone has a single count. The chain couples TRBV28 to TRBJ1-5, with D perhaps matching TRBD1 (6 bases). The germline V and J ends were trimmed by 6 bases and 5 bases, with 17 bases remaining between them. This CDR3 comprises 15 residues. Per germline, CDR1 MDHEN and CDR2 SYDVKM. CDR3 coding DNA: TGTGCCAGCAGCTCCCGGGGGGCGGGCGATCAGCCCCAGCATTTT. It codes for CASSSRGAGDQPQHF.

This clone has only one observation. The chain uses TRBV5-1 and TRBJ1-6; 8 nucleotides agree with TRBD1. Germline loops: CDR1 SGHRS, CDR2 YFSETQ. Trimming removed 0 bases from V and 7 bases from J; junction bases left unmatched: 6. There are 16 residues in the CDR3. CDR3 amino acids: CASSLDVGQDNSPLHF. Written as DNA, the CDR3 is TGCGCCAGCAGCTTGGATGTGGGACAGGACAATTCACCCCTCCACTTT.

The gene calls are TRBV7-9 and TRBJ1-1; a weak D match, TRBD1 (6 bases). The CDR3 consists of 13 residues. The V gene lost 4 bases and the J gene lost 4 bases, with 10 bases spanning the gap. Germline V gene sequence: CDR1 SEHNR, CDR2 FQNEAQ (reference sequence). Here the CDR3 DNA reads TGTGCCAGCAGCTACGGGGGGGCCACTGAAGCTTTCTTT. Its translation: CASSYGGATEAFF.

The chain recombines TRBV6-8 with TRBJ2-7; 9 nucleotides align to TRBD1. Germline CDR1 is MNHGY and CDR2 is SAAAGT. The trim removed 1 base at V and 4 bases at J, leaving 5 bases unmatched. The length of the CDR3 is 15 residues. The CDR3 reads CASSYFTGGRYEQYF. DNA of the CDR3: TGTGCCAGCAGTTACTTTACAGGGGGCAGATACGAGCAGTACTTC.

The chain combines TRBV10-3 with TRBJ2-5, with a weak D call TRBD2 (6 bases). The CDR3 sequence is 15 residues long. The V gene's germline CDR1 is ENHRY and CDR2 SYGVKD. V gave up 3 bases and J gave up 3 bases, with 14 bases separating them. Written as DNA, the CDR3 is TGTGCCATCAGTGACCCGGGAGTAGCTAAAGAGACCCAGTACTTC. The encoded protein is CAISDPGVAKETQYF.

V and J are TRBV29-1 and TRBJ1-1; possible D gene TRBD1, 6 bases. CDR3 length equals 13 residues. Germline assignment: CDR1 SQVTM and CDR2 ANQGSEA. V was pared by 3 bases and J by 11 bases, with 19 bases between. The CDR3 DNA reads TGCAGCGTTGATGGGGGCGCGGATTCCGCCGCTTTCTTT. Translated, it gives CSVDGGADSAAFF.

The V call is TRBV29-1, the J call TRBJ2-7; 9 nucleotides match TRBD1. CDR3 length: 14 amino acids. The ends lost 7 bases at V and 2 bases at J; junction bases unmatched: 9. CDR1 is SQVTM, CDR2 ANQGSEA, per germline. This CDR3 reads CSAQADRGPYEQYF. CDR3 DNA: TGCAGCGCCCAAGCGGACAGGGGACCCTACGAGCAGTACTTC.

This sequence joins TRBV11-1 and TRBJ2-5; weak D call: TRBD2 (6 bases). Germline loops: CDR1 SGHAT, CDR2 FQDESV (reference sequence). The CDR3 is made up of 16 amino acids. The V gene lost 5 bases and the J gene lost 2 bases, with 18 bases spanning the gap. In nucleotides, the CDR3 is TGTGCCAGCAGCCCCGGGTCCACGGGGGTACAAGAGACCCAGTACTTC. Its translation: CASSPGSTGVQETQYF.

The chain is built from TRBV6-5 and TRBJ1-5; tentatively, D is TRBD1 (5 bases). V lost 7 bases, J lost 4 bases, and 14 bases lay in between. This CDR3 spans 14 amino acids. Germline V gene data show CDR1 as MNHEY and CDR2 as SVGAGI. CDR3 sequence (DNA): TGTGCCAGCAAACAACGCAGGGAAAATCAGCCCCAGCATTTT. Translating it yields CASKQRRENQPQHF.

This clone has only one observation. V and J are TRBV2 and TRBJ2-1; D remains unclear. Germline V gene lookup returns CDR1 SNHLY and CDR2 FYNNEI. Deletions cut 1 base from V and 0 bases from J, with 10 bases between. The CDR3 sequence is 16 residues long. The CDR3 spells CASSEEAPSSYNEQFF. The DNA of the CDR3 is TGTGCCAGCAGTGAAGAAGCCCCGAGCTCCTACAATGAGCAGTTCTTC. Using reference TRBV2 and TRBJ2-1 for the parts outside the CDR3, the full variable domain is EPEVTQTPSHQVTQMGQEVILRCVPISNHLYFYWYRQILGQKVEFLVSFYNNEISEKSEIFDDQFSVERPDGSNFTLKIRSTKLEDSAMYFCASSEEAPSSYNEQFFGPGTRLTVL.

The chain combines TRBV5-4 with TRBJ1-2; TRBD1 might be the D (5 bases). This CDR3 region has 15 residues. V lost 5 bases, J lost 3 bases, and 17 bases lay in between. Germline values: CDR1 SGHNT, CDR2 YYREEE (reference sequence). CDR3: CASRGVGLADYGYTF. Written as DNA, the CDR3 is TGTGCCAGCAGGGGCGTGGGGCTAGCGGACTATGGCTACACCTTC. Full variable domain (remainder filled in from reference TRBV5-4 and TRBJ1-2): ETGVTQSPTHLIKTRGQQVTLRCSSQSGHNTVSWYQQALGQGPQFIFQYYREEENGRGNFPPRFSGLQFPNYSSELNVNALELDDSALYLCASRGVGLADYGYTFGSGTRLTVV.

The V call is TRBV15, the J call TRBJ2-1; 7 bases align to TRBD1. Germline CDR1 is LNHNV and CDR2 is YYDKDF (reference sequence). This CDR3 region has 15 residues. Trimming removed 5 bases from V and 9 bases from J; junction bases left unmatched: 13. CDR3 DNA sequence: TGTGCCACCAGCCTAACGGGACAGCTTTTGGGTGAGCAGTTCTTC. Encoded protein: CATSLTGQLLGEQFF. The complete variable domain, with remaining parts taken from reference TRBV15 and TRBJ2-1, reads DAMVIQNPRYQVTQFGKPVTLSCSQTLNHNVMYWYQQKSSQAPKLLFHYYDKDFNNEADTPDNFQSRRPNTSFCFLDIRSPGLGDTAMYLCATSLTGQLLGEQFFGPGTRLTVL.

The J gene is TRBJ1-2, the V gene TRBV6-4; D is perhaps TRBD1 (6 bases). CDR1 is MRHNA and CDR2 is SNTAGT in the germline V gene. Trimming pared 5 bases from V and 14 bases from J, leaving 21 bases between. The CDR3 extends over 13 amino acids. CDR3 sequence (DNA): TGTGCCAGCAGTACCAGGGGATTCTTTAACTGGACCTTC. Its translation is CASSTRGFFNWTF.

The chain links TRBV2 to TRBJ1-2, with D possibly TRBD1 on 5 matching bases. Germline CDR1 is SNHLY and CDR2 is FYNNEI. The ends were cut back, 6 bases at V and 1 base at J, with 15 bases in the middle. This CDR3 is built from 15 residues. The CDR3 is CASRQGLAYNYGYTF. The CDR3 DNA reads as TGTGCCAGCAGGCAGGGACTGGCTTATAACTATGGCTACACCTTC.

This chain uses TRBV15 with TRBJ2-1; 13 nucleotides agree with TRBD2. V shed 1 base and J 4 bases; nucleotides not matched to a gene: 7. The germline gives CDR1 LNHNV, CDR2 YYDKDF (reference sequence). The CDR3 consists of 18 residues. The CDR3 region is CATSRGPLGLAGYNEQFF. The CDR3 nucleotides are TGTGCCACCAGCAGAGGACCCCTGGGACTAGCGGGATACAATGAGCAGTTCTTC.

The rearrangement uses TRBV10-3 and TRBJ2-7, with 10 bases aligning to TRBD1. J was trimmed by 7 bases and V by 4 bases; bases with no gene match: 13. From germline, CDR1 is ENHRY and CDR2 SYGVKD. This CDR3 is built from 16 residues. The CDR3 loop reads CAISANTGTGAEEQYF. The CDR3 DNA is TGTGCCATCAGTGCGAATACCGGGACAGGGGCCGAGGAGCAGTACTTC.

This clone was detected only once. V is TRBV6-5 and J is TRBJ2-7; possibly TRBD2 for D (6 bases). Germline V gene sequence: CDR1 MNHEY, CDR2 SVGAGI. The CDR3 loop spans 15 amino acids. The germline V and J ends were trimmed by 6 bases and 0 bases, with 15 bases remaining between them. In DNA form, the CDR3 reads TGTGCCAGCAGGGGGACTGACAGCCGCTCCTACGAGCAGTACTTC. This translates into CASRGTDSRSYEQYF.